The 30 T cell receptor beta chains listed next were all sequenced from one sample in a study of cytomegalovirus exposure and HLA in healthy donors. The PCR used 60 Vbeta and 13 Jbeta primers. Assay used: immunoSEQ multiplex PCR; TCRdb lists only in-frame clones, some missing. The sample records about 200,000 clones, over 65% being singletons. Sequencing was carried out using PBMCs. These receptors were obtained from a woman under 40 in good health and CMV-seronegative.

This clone was counted between two and nine times. This sequence joins TRBV6-4 and TRBJ2-3, with D tentatively TRBD2 (6 bases). Germline V gives CDR1 MRHNA, CDR2 SNTAGT. Trimming took 0 bases from V and 4 from J, leaving 8 bases between them. This CDR3 has 14 amino acids. The CDR3 protein is CASSDSGEADTQYF. In DNA, the CDR3 is TGTGCCAGCAGTGACTCGGGGGAGGCAGATACGCAGTATTTT.

The V gene is TRBV11-2, the J gene TRBJ2-7; tentative D call: TRBD2 (6 bases). Germline V gives CDR1 SGHAT, CDR2 FQNNGV. Trimming removed 3 bases at V and 1 base at J, with 10 bases between. The CDR3 runs to 14 residues. CDR3 amino acids: CASSFGRASYEQYF. The CDR3 DNA follows: TGTGCCAGCAGCTTCGGGAGAGCTTCCTACGAGCAGTACTTC.

This clone was seen only a few times. The chain uses TRBV19 and TRBJ1-2, with D unclear. CDR1 LNHDA and CDR2 SQIVND come from the germline V gene (reference sequence). CDR3 length equals 13 residues. V lost 7 bases, J lost 4 bases, and 13 bases lay in between. CDR3 sequence (DNA): TGTGCCAGTACGTTCCGGCGGAGCTATGGCTACACCTTC. Translating gives CASTFRRSYGYTF.

The rearrangement joins TRBV7-8 to TRBJ2-7, with 8 bases fitting TRBD1. Germline trimming cut 1 base from V and 2 bases from J; bases unmatched to any gene: 10. This CDR3 is built from 17 residues. The germline V gene encodes CDR1 SGHVS and CDR2 FQNEAQ. The CDR3 protein is CASSLEISQGAPYEQYF. CDR3 nucleotides: TGTGCCAGCAGCTTAGAGATTAGTCAGGGGGCCCCCTACGAGCAGTACTTC. Complete variable domain (other parts from reference TRBV7-8 and TRBJ2-7): GAGVSQSPRYKVAKRGQDVALRCDPISGHVSLFWYQQALGQGPEFLTYFQNEAQLDKSGLPSDRFFAERPEGSVSTLKIQRTQQEDSAVYLCASSLEISQGAPYEQYFGPGTRLTVT.

The CDR3 coding sequence is TGTGCCAGCAGCTCGACTAGCGGGGGTGATACCACCGGGGAGCTGTTTTTT. This encodes CASSSTSGGDTTGELFF. V is TRBV7-8 and J is TRBJ2-2; the match to TRBD2 covers 12 bases. The CDR3 is made up of 17 amino acids. The germline CDR1 and CDR2 sequences are SGHVS and FQNEAQ. Trimming at V came to 4 bases and at J to 4 bases, leaving 7 bases not matched to a gene.

The chain carries TRBV5-1 and TRBJ2-3, with D unclear. CDR3 length: 16 residues. V lost 0 bases and J lost 5, with 16 bases in between. Germline CDR1 and CDR2: SGHRS and YFSETQ. CDR3 bases: TGCGCCAGCAGCTTGGAAGGTTTGACTGCCATAGATACGCAGTATTTT. This translates into CASSLEGLTAIDTQYF.

The rearrangement joins TRBV11-2 to TRBJ2-1; TRBD2 agrees at 8 bases. Trimming took 1 base from V and 0 from J; bases not matched to a gene: 8. Germline assignment: CDR1 SGHAT and CDR2 FQNNGV. There are 18 residues in the CDR3. CDR3 region: CASSLGPSGRYSYNEQFF. In nucleotides, the CDR3 is TGTGCCAGCAGCTTAGGGCCTAGCGGGCGCTACTCCTACAATGAGCAGTTCTTC.

The chain couples TRBV29-1 to TRBJ2-1; D gene unclear. CDR1 and CDR2 from the germline V gene are SQVTM and ANQGSEA. CDR3 length: 10 amino acids. The V end lost 3 bases, the J end lost 5 bases, and 2 bases lay between the germline ends. This CDR3 reads CSVDNNEQFF. In nucleotides, the CDR3 is TGCAGCGTTGATAACAATGAGCAGTTCTTC.

The V gene is TRBV9, the J gene TRBJ2-3; 10 bases match TRBD2. The CDR3 has 15 amino acids. Germline V gene data show CDR1 as SGDLS and CDR2 as YYNGEE. V shed 0 bases and J 6 bases; nucleotides not matched to a gene: 4. The CDR3 DNA reads as TGTGCCAGCAGCGTAGGTAGCGGGGGGATCGATACGCAGTATTTT. Amino acids: CASSVGSGGIDTQYF.

This clone was counted only a few times. The chain is built from TRBV15 and TRBJ2-1, with 8 bases fitting TRBD2. This CDR3 region has 15 residues. CDR1 LNHNV and CDR2 YYDKDF come from the germline V gene (reference sequence). J was trimmed by 9 bases and V by 0 bases; bases with no gene match: 7. CDR3 in amino acids: CATSRDREGRAEQFF. CDR3 in DNA: TGTGCCACCAGCAGAGACCGGGAGGGTAGGGCTGAGCAGTTCTTC.

V and J are TRBV9 and TRBJ1-2, with D possibly matching TRBD1 (6 bases). Germline V lookup: CDR1 SGDLS, CDR2 YYNGEE. The CDR3 contains 16 residues. The V end lost 3 bases, the J end lost 0 bases, and 15 bases lay between the germline ends. CDR3 nucleotide sequence: TGTGCCAGCAGCGCGACGCAGGGGACCCCTAACTATGGCTACACCTTC. This translates into CASSATQGTPNYGYTF.

The V gene is TRBV30, the J gene TRBJ1-2; TRBD1 matches 7 bases. This CDR3 contains 13 residues. V was pared by 0 bases and J by 7 bases, with 5 bases of the junction left unmatched. Germline V gene sequence: CDR1 GTSNPN, CDR2 SVGIG (reference sequence). This CDR3 reads CAWSVGGTVGYTF. The CDR3 DNA follows: TGTGCCTGGAGTGTAGGAGGGACAGTTGGCTACACCTTC.

This chain connects TRBV20-1 to TRBJ2-7; D not resolved. V lost 5 bases, J lost 6 bases, and 11 bases lay in between. The CDR3 spans 11 residues. Germline CDR1 reads DFQATT; CDR2 reads SNEGSKA (reference sequence). The DNA of the CDR3 is TGCAGTGCTGAGCCTAGGCTCGAGCAGTACTTC. This translates into CSAEPRLEQYF.

The rearrangement uses TRBV7-8 and TRBJ2-5, with 11 positions matching TRBD2. V lost 7 bases to trimming and J lost 1 base; unmatched junction nucleotides: 8. The CDR3 runs 16 residues. Germline V gives CDR1 SGHVS, CDR2 FQNEAQ. The CDR3 is CASKALAGVSQETQYF. The CDR3 DNA follows: TGTGCCAGCAAAGCACTAGCGGGAGTGTCCCAAGAGACCCAGTACTTC. Supplemented by reference TRBV7-8 and TRBJ2-5, the full variable domain reads GAGVSQSPRYKVAKRGQDVALRCDPISGHVSLFWYQQALGQGPEFLTYFQNEAQLDKSGLPSDRFFAERPEGSVSTLKIQRTQQEDSAVYLCASKALAGVSQETQYFGPGTRLLVL.

The chain uses TRBV7-9 and TRBJ2-5; TRBD1 agrees at 8 bases. This CDR3 is built from 13 residues. Germline V gives CDR1 SEHNR, CDR2 FQNEAQ (reference sequence). After removal of 5 bases from V and 5 bases from J, the junction contained 4 bases not matched to a gene. CDR3 DNA: TGTGCCAGCAGCCCCAGGGGGCGGGAGACCCAGTACTTC. This encodes CASSPRGRETQYF.

V usage is TRBV6-1 and J usage is TRBJ1-1; no clear D gene. This CDR3 has 13 amino acids. Trimming took off 7 bases at V and 1 base at J, with 10 bases between the two ends. Germline lookup yields CDR1 MNHNS and CDR2 SASEGT. The CDR3 protein is CASNTARNTEAFF. CDR3 bases: TGTGCCAGCAATACAGCTCGGAACACTGAAGCTTTCTTT.

In this sample, this clone turned up once. The chain couples TRBV20-1 to TRBJ2-7; TRBD1 is a possible D gene (6 bases). Germline CDR1 DFQATT, CDR2 SNEGSKA (reference sequence). V dropped 6 bases and J dropped 6 bases, with 9 bases sitting between them. The CDR3 extends over 10 amino acids. DNA for the CDR3: TGCAGTGCCCAAGGGGGCGAGCAGTACTTC. As protein: CSAQGGEQYF.

This clone was picked up a small number of times. V is TRBV12-5 and J is TRBJ1-1; D uncertain. The V gene lost 3 bases and the J gene lost 5 bases, with 7 bases spanning the gap. Germline CDR1 is LGHNT and CDR2 is FRNRAP. The CDR3 is 12 residues long. The DNA of the CDR3 is TGTGCTAGTGGTTTCGGGGTAACTGAAGCTTTCTTT. Amino acid sequence: CASGFGVTEAFF. Variable domain in full (rest from reference TRBV12-5 and TRBJ1-1): DARVTQTPRHKVTEMGQEVTMRCQPILGHNTVFWYRQTMMQGLELLAYFRNRAPLDDSGMPKDRFSAEMPDATLATLKIQPSEPRDSAVYFCASGFGVTEAFFGQGTRLTVV.

This clone showed up just a few times. The genes are TRBV7-2 and TRBJ2-5, with 7 bases aligning to TRBD2. Germline lookup yields CDR1 SGHTA and CDR2 FQGNSA. CDR3 length equals 15 residues. With V trimmed by 1 base and J by 6 bases, 8 bases remained unmatched. CDR3 residues: CASSLDPGRVKTQYF. CDR3 DNA sequence: TGTGCCAGCAGCTTAGACCCAGGGAGGGTAAAGACCCAGTACTTC.

The chain combines TRBV30 with TRBJ2-3, with D hard to call. CDR1 and CDR2 (germline): GTSNPN, SVGIG (reference sequence). V lost 0 bases and J 5 bases, leaving 15 bases between the germline ends. This CDR3 region has 15 residues. The CDR3 protein is CAWSVLPAPQDTQYF. The CDR3 nucleotides are TGTGCCTGGAGTGTACTTCCCGCGCCTCAAGATACGCAGTATTTT.

V gene TRBV20-1 combines with J gene TRBJ1-1; D unresolved. The CDR3 has 11 residues. Germline lookup yields CDR1 DFQATT and CDR2 SNEGSKA (reference sequence). V dropped 3 bases and J dropped 4 bases, with 6 bases sitting between them. CDR3 in amino acids: CSAREGTEAFF. The CDR3 region has the DNA TGCAGTGCTAGGGAGGGCACTGAAGCTTTCTTT.

The chain recombines TRBV4-1 with TRBJ1-5, with D possibly being TRBD1 (5 bases). The germline gives CDR1 MGHRA, CDR2 YSYEKL. This CDR3 contains 18 residues. V lost 3 bases to trimming and J lost 0 bases, with 18 bases between them. The CDR3 nucleotides are TGCGCCAGCAGCCAGCTATACAAGGGGCCTTATAGCAATCAGCCCCAGCATTTT. Its protein is CASSQLYKGPYSNQPQHF.

The chain carries TRBV28 and TRBJ1-5, with 9 bases aligning to TRBD1. Germline-derived CDR1 and CDR2 are MDHEN and SYDVKM. V was pared by 2 bases and J by 2 bases, with 13 bases of the junction left unmatched. This CDR3 region has 19 residues. The DNA for the CDR3 is TGTGCCAGCAGTTTAGCGGGTCTTTGGGACAGGGTAGGCAATCAGCCCCAGCATTTT. This translates into CASSLAGLWDRVGNQPQHF.

The table lists this clone with a few counts. The chain uses TRBV7-9 and TRBJ2-3, with 7 bases identical to TRBD2. V lost 3 bases to trimming and J lost 4 bases; unmatched junction nucleotides: 4. CDR1 is SEHNR, CDR2 FQNEAQ, per germline (reference sequence). The CDR3 extends over 14 amino acids. CDR3 nucleotide sequence: TGTGCCAGCAGCTTGTGGACTAGGGCAGATACGCAGTATTTT. Translation: CASSLWTRADTQYF.

The genes are TRBV29-1 and TRBJ1-1; the match to TRBD1 covers 8 bases. The CDR3 has 14 amino acids. Germline V gene sequence: CDR1 SQVTM, CDR2 ANQGSEA. V shed 2 bases, J shed 6 bases, and the junction held 8 bases outside the gene matches. The CDR3 nucleotides read TGCAGCGTTGAACGGAGACAGGGGCTAGCTGAAGCTTTCTTT. Protein sequence: CSVERRQGLAEAFF.

This clone was detected a few times. This chain joins TRBV27 and TRBJ2-3; the match to TRBD2 covers 8 bases. Germline V CDR1 and CDR2: MNHEY, SMNVEV (reference sequence). The CDR3 is 16 amino acids. The junction had 9 bases not matched to a gene; V was cut back by 7 bases and J by 0 bases. Here the CDR3 DNA reads TGTGCCAGCAAGAGATCCGGGGGGGCCAGCACAGATACGCAGTATTTT. Translated: CASKRSGGASTDTQYF.

This clone was observed a handful of times. This rearrangement joins TRBV11-3 to TRBJ1-6; D perhaps matches TRBD1 (5 bases). Trimming cost V 3 bases and J 10 bases, with 10 bases left between them. The length of the CDR3 is 13 residues. Germline CDR1 and CDR2: SGHNT and YENEEA. The CDR3 DNA is TGTGCCAGCAGCTTTGACGGGGGATCACCCCTCCACTTT. Residues: CASSFDGGSPLHF.

The rearrangement links TRBV5-1 to TRBJ1-3; D is ambiguous. V lost 0 bases and J lost 3, with 4 bases in between. The CDR3 covers 13 residues. The germline gives CDR1 SGHRS, CDR2 YFSETQ. DNA for the CDR3: TGCGCCAGCAGCTTGGACTTTGGAAACACCATATATTTT. It yields the protein CASSLDFGNTIYF.

The chain links TRBV21-1 to TRBJ1-1; the table's D call, TRBD1, was not checked against the DNA. TRBV21-1 is a documented pseudogene. This CDR3 spans 16 amino acids. The CDR3 DNA sequence: TGTGCCAGCAGCGATATTCTTTGGGGGGCCAGGGGGGTCGCTTTCTTT. This translates into CASSDILWGARGVAFF.

CDR3 sequence: CASSEDHLGPYEQYF. The CDR3 DNA follows: TGTGCCAGCAGTGAAGATCACCTGGGGCCCTACGAGCAGTACTTC. The genes are TRBV6-1 and TRBJ2-7; D might be TRBD1 (5 bases). CDR3 length: 15 residues. V was pared by 1 base and J by 2 bases, with 12 bases between. Germline V gene sequence: CDR1 MNHNS, CDR2 SASEGT.